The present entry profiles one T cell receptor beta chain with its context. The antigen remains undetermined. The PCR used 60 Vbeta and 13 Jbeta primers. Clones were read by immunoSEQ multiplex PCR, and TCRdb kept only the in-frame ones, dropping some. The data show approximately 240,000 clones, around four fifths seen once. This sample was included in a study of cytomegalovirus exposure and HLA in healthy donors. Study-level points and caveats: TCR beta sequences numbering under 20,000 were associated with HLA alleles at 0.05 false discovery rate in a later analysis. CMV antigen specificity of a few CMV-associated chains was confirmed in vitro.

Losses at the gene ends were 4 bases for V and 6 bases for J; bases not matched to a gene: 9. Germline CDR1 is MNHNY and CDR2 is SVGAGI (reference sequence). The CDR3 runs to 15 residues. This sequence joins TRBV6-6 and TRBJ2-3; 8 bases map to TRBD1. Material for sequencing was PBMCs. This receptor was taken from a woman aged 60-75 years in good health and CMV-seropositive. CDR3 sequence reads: CASSSPGQGLDTQYF. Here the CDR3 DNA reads TGTGCCAGCAGTTCCCCAGGACAGGGTCTGGATACGCAGTATTTT.